This T cell receptor beta chain was sequenced for a study of blood T cell repertoires in COVID-19. Study-level background: Samples came from the United States, Italy and Spain, spanning acute and convalescent COVID-19. PBMCs, B-cell-depleted T cells, or T cells provided the cDNA or gDNA that made up the material.

In the original analysis: Estimation of nucleated cell counts was performed using reference gene primer amplification. The data were produced by immunoSEQ multiplex PCR, yet TCRdb's version contains in-frame clones alone and is incomplete. The V and J calls and clone size come from that table; D and trimming were worked out from the DNA. The table has 78,000 or so clones, over 75% seen once. Losses at the gene ends were 5 bases for V and 6 bases for J; bases not matched to a gene: 19. Germline V gene sequence: CDR1 LNHNV, CDR2 YYDKDF (reference sequence). The length of the CDR3 is 19 residues. The receptor was isolated from a human donor in a cohort sampled during active COVID-19. The V call is TRBV15, the J call TRBJ2-3; TRBD2 agrees at 11 bases. Input material: peripheral blood. The CDR3 sequence: CATSGIIGLAGGLVDTQYF. The CDR3 nucleotides read TGTGCCACCAGCGGTATTATCGGGCTAGCGGGGGGCCTTGTTGATACGCAGTATTTT.